A single sample is the source of the 16 T cell receptor beta chains below, sequenced in a study of CD8+ T cells in alopecia areata. Extraction of RNA preceded its reverse transcription into cDNA, which served as the sequencing template. Produced via immunoSEQ multiplex PCR; TCRdb's table is partial and in-frame only. Among about 110,000 clones listed, approximately 63% were seen once. The sequenced sample was CD8+ T cells sorted from blood. The receptors derive from a human donor in good health.

The chain is built from TRBV7-9 and TRBJ1-1; D not certain. V was clipped by 1 base and J by 6 bases, with 3 bases between them. This CDR3 comprises 11 residues. Looked up from germline, CDR1 is SEHNR and CDR2 is FQNEAQ (reference sequence). The CDR3: CASSLVAEAFF. The CDR3 DNA sequence: TGTGCCAGCAGCTTAGTAGCTGAAGCTTTCTTT. Drawing the rest from reference TRBV7-9 and TRBJ1-1, the complete variable domain is DTGVSQNPRHKITKRGQNVTFRCDPISEHNRLYWYRQTLGQGPEFLTYFQNEAQLEKSRLLSDRFSAERPKGSFSTLEIQRTEQGDSAMYLCASSLVAEAFFGQGTRLTVV.

V gene TRBV15 combines with J gene TRBJ1-2, with 11 bases matching TRBD1. The CDR3 has 16 amino acids. V lost 3 bases, J lost 4 bases, and 7 bases stayed unmatched. From germline, CDR1 is LNHNV and CDR2 YYDKDF (reference sequence). This chain's CDR3 is CATSRDRGRSGYGYTF. The CDR3 DNA is TGTGCCACCAGCAGGGACAGGGGGCGTAGTGGCTATGGCTACACCTTC. Full variable domain (rest looked up from reference TRBV15 and TRBJ1-2): DAMVIQNPRYQVTQFGKPVTLSCSQTLNHNVMYWYQQKSSQAPKLLFHYYDKDFNNEADTPDNFQSRRPNTSFCFLDIRSPGLGDTAMYLCATSRDRGRSGYGYTFGSGTRLTVV.

This clone is a singleton in its sample. CDR3 in DNA: TGCAGTGCTAGAGGGCTTTATGGCTACACCTTC. It specifies CSARGLYGYTF. The chain joins TRBV20-1 to TRBJ1-2; D remains unclear. The CDR3 runs to 11 residues. Germline V gene lookup returns CDR1 DFQATT and CDR2 SNEGSKA (reference sequence). V shed 1 base and J shed 5 bases, with 5 bases lying between them.

This chain links TRBV4-1 with TRBJ2-7; D perhaps matches TRBD2 (7 bases). V was clipped by 1 base and J by 3 bases, with 19 bases between them. This CDR3 contains 17 residues. Germline assignment: CDR1 MGHRA and CDR2 YSYEKL. The CDR3 nucleotides read TGCGCCAGCAGCCAAGGTCCTTTGAGGGGGGGCCGCTACGAGCAGTACTTC. As protein: CASSQGPLRGGRYEQYF.

Only a few counts were recorded for this clone. The J gene is TRBJ2-7, the V gene TRBV6-1, with D possibly called TRBD1 or TRBD2 (5 bases each). The CDR3 loop spans 15 amino acids. V was trimmed by 3 bases and J by 4 bases, leaving 16 bases between them. Looked up from germline, CDR1 is MNHNS and CDR2 is SASEGT. The CDR3 here is CASSELGTGSYEQYF. Written as DNA, the CDR3 is TGTGCCAGCAGTGAGTTAGGGACCGGCTCTTACGAGCAGTACTTC.

This chain joins TRBV28 and TRBJ1-5, with a tentative D call TRBD1 (5 bases). Deletions cut 2 bases from V and 0 bases from J, with 17 bases between. From germline, CDR1 is MDHEN and CDR2 SYDVKM. The CDR3 runs 18 residues. The CDR3 protein is CASSLSRALYYSNQPQHF. The CDR3 coding sequence is TGTGCCAGCAGTTTAAGCAGGGCCTTGTATTATAGCAATCAGCCCCAGCATTTT.

The chain is built from TRBV13 and TRBJ2-7; 12 bases line up with TRBD1. The CDR3 runs to 14 residues. Germline loops: CDR1 PRHDT, CDR2 FYEKMQ (reference sequence). With 3 bases clipped from V and 6 bases from J, the junction kept 3 bases outside the gene matches. This CDR3 is CASSFGTGGGEQYF. CDR3 DNA sequence: TGTGCCAGCAGCTTTGGGACAGGGGGCGGCGAGCAGTACTTC.

On this clone itself: Other DNA sequences in this sample translate to the same CDR3. The chain carries TRBV5-6 and TRBJ2-7; D is undetermined. Germline V lookup: CDR1 SGHDT, CDR2 YYEEEE. V lost 4 bases to trimming and J lost 0 bases, with 8 bases between them. This CDR3 spans 13 amino acids. The CDR3 region is CASSPVGSYEQYF. The CDR3 DNA reads as TGTGCCAGCAGCCCGGTAGGCTCCTACGAGCAGTACTTC.

The chain employs TRBV6-6 and TRBJ2-1, with TRBD1 matching 8 bases. Germline values: CDR1 MNHNY, CDR2 SVGAGI (reference sequence). V trimming: 7 bases; J trimming: 4 bases; junction bases outside the gene matches: 9. This CDR3 region has 15 residues. Here the CDR3 reads CASTEPGGRYNEQFF. The CDR3 DNA reads TGTGCCAGCACCGAACCAGGGGGCAGGTACAATGAGCAGTTCTTC.

The chain links TRBV20-1 to TRBJ2-5, with D unresolved. The V end was cut by 6 bases, the J end by 3 bases, with 5 bases between. Per germline, CDR1 DFQATT and CDR2 SNEGSKA (reference sequence). The CDR3 covers 10 residues. The CDR3 reads CSALEETQYF. As DNA, the CDR3 is TGCAGTGCCTTGGAAGAGACCCAGTACTTC.

The CDR3 here is CASSEFGHQYQETQYF. CDR3 DNA sequence: TGTGCCAGCAGTGAATTCGGACACCAGTACCAAGAGACCCAGTACTTC. The rearrangement uses TRBV2 and TRBJ2-5; D may be TRBD1 (5 bases). The CDR3 loop spans 16 amino acids. CDR1 SNHLY and CDR2 FYNNEI come from the germline V gene. V was cut by 2 bases and J by 0 bases, with 13 bases left in between.

CDR3 loop: CASSQGSGTASYEQYF. In DNA, the CDR3 is TGCGCCAGCAGCCAAGGGTCCGGCACAGCCTCCTACGAGCAGTACTTC. This sequence joins TRBV4-1 and TRBJ2-7; no reliable D call. Germline CDR1 and CDR2: MGHRA and YSYEKL. This CDR3 is built from 16 residues. The V gene lost 1 base and the J gene lost 0 bases, with 13 bases spanning the gap.

This clone has just a few counts. This chain uses TRBV7-6 with TRBJ1-1; D is unclear. Trimming cost V 3 bases and J 6 bases, with 5 bases left between them. From germline, CDR1 is SGHVS and CDR2 FNYEAQ. The CDR3 totals 11 residues. The CDR3 DNA reads as TGTGCCAGCAGCTTGGGGTCTGAAGCTTTCTTT. It specifies CASSLGSEAFF.

This sequence joins TRBV6-6 and TRBJ2-5, with D unclear. The CDR3 runs 15 residues. Germline V gives CDR1 MNHNY, CDR2 SVGAGI (reference sequence). V lost 2 bases, J lost 2 bases, and 12 bases lay in between. The DNA of the CDR3 is TGTGCCAGCAGTTACACTGTACGTGGGCAAGAGACCCAGTACTTC. It translates to CASSYTVRGQETQYF.

This clone has only a few counts. The chain carries TRBV29-1 and TRBJ2-7, with D uncertain. This CDR3 has 12 residues. Trimming left V 4 bases short and J 0 bases short, with 7 bases between. Germline V lookup: CDR1 SQVTM, CDR2 ANQGSEA. The CDR3 region is CSVADNSYEQYF. CDR3 nucleotides: TGCAGCGTTGCCGACAACTCCTACGAGCAGTACTTC.

The chain couples TRBV4-1 to TRBJ2-3, with D tentatively TRBD1 or TRBD2 (5 bases each). With 1 base removed from V and 2 bases from J, the gap between germline ends came to 16 bases. Germline assignment: CDR1 MGHRA and CDR2 YSYEKL. This CDR3 has 17 amino acids. The CDR3 DNA is TGCGCCAGCAGCCAAGCCTCCCAGGGACCCCACACAGATACGCAGTATTTT. It yields the protein CASSQASQGPHTDTQYF.